There are a few counts of the clone carrying this TCR beta chain. The record originates from a study of T cells in Graves' hyperthyroidism and ophthalmopathy. This CDR3 spans 18 amino acids. In germline, CDR1 is SGHRS, CDR2 YFSETQ. V was clipped by 4 bases and J by 0 bases; unmatched bases: 9. TCR beta CDR3 regions were amplified from RNA. The HTBI primer set was used in a first-round RT-PCR of the TCR CDR3. TCRdb reanalysed the multiplex PCR reads using MiXCR and keeps one entry per CDR3 protein. The sample holds more than 250,000 distinct CDR3 sequences, over 12% seen once. The origin of this receptor is a woman aged 45-59 years with Graves' hyperthyroidism that later progressed to Graves' ophthalmopathy. The chain combines TRBV5-1 with TRBJ2-5; 13 bases fit TRBD2. The sequencing input was blood. CDR3 sequence: CASSVGTSGKLYQETQYF. The CDR3 coding sequence is TGCGCCAGCAGCGTTGGGACTAGCGGGAAACTTTACCAAGAGACCCAGTACTTC.